This TCR beta chain was profiled in a study of human T cells and chemical hapten exposure. Study details: TCR yields differed between samples (mainly from small differences in pooled library volume).

One entry per CDR3 protein results from TCRdb running MiXCR on the RACE reads. The sample lists about 200,000 distinct CDR3 sequences, roughly a quarter occurring once. CDR1 and CDR2 (germline): SEHNR, FQNEAQ (reference sequence). The V segment lost 2 bases and the J segment 1 base; nucleotides outside the gene matches: 4. This CDR3 contains 15 residues. Time point in this sample: patch test 3, about 24 weeks after DPC sensitization. Stated treatment: therapeutic diphenylcyclopropenone sensitization with weekly scalp DPC. The chain uses TRBV7-9 and TRBJ2-7; TRBD2 matches at 8 bases. This receptor was obtained from a woman between 40 and 55 years old with alopecia areata. Some clones in this sample may be carry-over from other donors' samples. The sequencing used whole blood, collected in connection with sensitization to the hapten diphenylcyclopropenone (DPC). CDR3 in DNA: TGTGCCAGCAGCTTAAAACAGCGGGGGTCCTACGAGCAGTACTTC. Residues: CASSLKQRGSYEQYF.